One sample yielded the 12 T cell receptor beta chains listed below, sequenced in a study of T cell repertoires in cytomegalovirus infection. No antigen is known for these receptors. One entry per CDR3 protein, called by TCRdb with MiXCR from the reads. This sample has 700,000 to 900,000 distinct CDR3 sequences, with 29% found just once. The sample consisted of cultured CD8+ T cells from PBMCs, taken from culture after CMV antigen stimulation. The receptors stem from a human donor in good health (CMV status not recorded). Some clones in this sample may be carry-over from other donors' samples.

The rearrangement uses TRBV6-5 and TRBJ2-3; D may be TRBD2 (5 bases). This CDR3 comprises 16 residues. CDR1 is MNHEY, CDR2 SVGAGI, per germline. Trimming removed 4 bases from V and 0 bases from J, with 14 bases in between. The CDR3 loop reads CASSSPDGVSTDTQYF. CDR3 coding DNA: TGTGCCAGCAGTTCCCCGGACGGGGTAAGCACAGATACGCAGTATTTT.

This chain connects TRBV27 to TRBJ2-1; weak D call: TRBD2 (6 bases). The CDR3 length is 17 residues. V lost 2 bases, J lost 8 bases, and 22 bases lay in between. Germline-derived CDR1 and CDR2 are MNHEY and SMNVEV (reference sequence). This CDR3 reads CASSLERVERRRDEQFF. The CDR3 DNA is TGTGCCAGCAGTTTAGAGCGGGTTGAGCGCAGGCGGGATGAGCAGTTCTTC.

This clonotype showed up just a few times. The V call is TRBV7-6, the J call TRBJ2-7; D possibly corresponds to TRBD2 (5 bases). This CDR3 is built from 15 residues. Trimming shortened V by 4 bases and J by 3 bases, and 16 bases separated the two germline ends. CDR1 SGHVS and CDR2 FNYEAQ come from the germline V gene. The CDR3 sequence: CASSSGDSVVYEQYF. The CDR3 bases are TGTGCCAGCAGCTCCGGTGATAGCGTCGTCTACGAGCAGTACTTC. Drawing the rest from reference TRBV7-6 and TRBJ2-7, the complete variable domain is GAGVSQSPRYKVTKRGQDVALRCDPISGHVSLYWYRQALGQGPEFLTYFNYEAQQDKSGLPNDRFSAERPEGSISTLTIQRTEQRDSAMYRCASSSGDSVVYEQYFGPGTRLTVT.

This clonotype has a count of ten or more. V and J are TRBV28 and TRBJ2-7, with D possibly TRBD2 on 5 matching bases. The CDR3 extends over 12 amino acids. The ends were cut back, 4 bases at V and 3 bases at J, with 7 bases in the middle. Looked up from germline, CDR1 is MDHEN and CDR2 is SYDVKM. Here the CDR3 reads CASSSAGYEQYF. CDR3 in DNA: TGTGCCAGCAGTTCTGCGGGCTACGAGCAGTACTTC.

The V and J genes are TRBV7-9 and TRBJ1-4, with TRBD1 matching 7 bases. Germline loops: CDR1 SEHNR, CDR2 FQNEAQ (reference sequence). The CDR3 has 17 amino acids. With V trimmed by 2 bases and J by 0 bases, 6 bases remained unmatched. The CDR3: CASSLSNQGATNEKLFF. DNA of the CDR3: TGTGCCAGCAGCTTATCCAATCAGGGGGCAACTAATGAAAAACTGTTTTTT.

The chain links TRBV6-6 to TRBJ2-2; D is perhaps TRBD1 (6 bases). The CDR3 has 16 amino acids. The V and J ends lost 2 bases and 7 bases respectively, with 17 bases between them. CDR1 and CDR2 from the germline V gene are MNHNY and SVGAGI (reference sequence). The CDR3: CASSYGAEVGGGELFF. Written as DNA, the CDR3 is TGTGCCAGCAGTTACGGGGCAGAAGTAGGGGGCGGGGAGCTGTTTTTT.

This clonotype was seen a handful of times. The genes are TRBV20-1 and TRBJ2-1, with 7 positions matching TRBD2. The CDR3 extends over 15 amino acids. Germline CDR1 DFQATT, CDR2 SNEGSKA (reference sequence). Trimming at V came to 0 bases and at J to 3 bases, leaving 5 bases not matched to a gene. The CDR3 region is CSARDLRGDYNEQFF. The DNA of the CDR3 is TGCAGTGCTAGAGATCTACGGGGGGACTACAATGAGCAGTTCTTC.

The V call is TRBV4-3, the J call TRBJ2-3; 8 bases map to TRBD2. The CDR3 loop spans 17 amino acids. CDR1 is LGHNA and CDR2 is YSLEER in the germline V gene. The J segment lost 5 bases and the V segment lost 0 bases, leaving 10 bases of the junction unmatched. DNA of the CDR3: TGCGCCAGCAGCCAAGAAGGCACTAGCGGATTTATAGATACGCAGTATTTT. Translating it yields CASSQEGTSGFIDTQYF.

This clonotype was detected many times. The rearrangement links TRBV7-8 to TRBJ1-6; a possible D gene is TRBD1 (5 bases). Looked up from germline, CDR1 is SGHVS and CDR2 is FQNEAQ. V lost 7 bases and J 0 bases, leaving 7 bases between the germline ends. The CDR3 is made up of 14 amino acids. The DNA for the CDR3 is TGTGCCAGCACAGGGAGCTCCTATAATTCACCCCTCCACTTT. Translation: CASTGSSYNSPLHF.

The chain carries TRBV20-1 and TRBJ2-3; 8 bases are shared with TRBD1. The CDR3 extends over 16 amino acids. CDR1 and CDR2 from the germline V gene are DFQATT and SNEGSKA (reference sequence). The V gene end was trimmed by 4 bases and the J gene end by 2 bases; junction bases not matched to a gene: 11. In DNA, the CDR3 is TGCAGTGCTAACCTACCCGGGACAGGTAACACAGATACGCAGTATTTT. Translating gives CSANLPGTGNTDTQYF.

This clonotype was observed a handful of times. The chain couples TRBV7-3 to TRBJ1-2, with a weak D call TRBD1 (5 bases). Trimming pared 6 bases from V and 3 bases from J, leaving 11 bases between. The length of the CDR3 is 13 residues. Germline V gives CDR1 SGHTA, CDR2 FQGTGA. The CDR3 coding sequence is TGTGCCAGCAGTCTACAGGCAGACTATGGCTACACCTTC. Translation: CASSLQADYGYTF.

The table lists this clonotype with a few counts. The J gene is TRBJ2-2, the V gene TRBV6-5, with D perhaps TRBD1 (6 bases). V gave up 2 bases and J gave up 3 bases, with 13 bases separating them. This CDR3 has 16 amino acids. Germline V gene lookup returns CDR1 MNHEY and CDR2 SVGAGI. DNA for the CDR3: TGTGCCAGCAGTTACAGTCCGGGACAAGACACCGGGGAGCTGTTTTTT. It translates to CASSYSPGQDTGELFF.